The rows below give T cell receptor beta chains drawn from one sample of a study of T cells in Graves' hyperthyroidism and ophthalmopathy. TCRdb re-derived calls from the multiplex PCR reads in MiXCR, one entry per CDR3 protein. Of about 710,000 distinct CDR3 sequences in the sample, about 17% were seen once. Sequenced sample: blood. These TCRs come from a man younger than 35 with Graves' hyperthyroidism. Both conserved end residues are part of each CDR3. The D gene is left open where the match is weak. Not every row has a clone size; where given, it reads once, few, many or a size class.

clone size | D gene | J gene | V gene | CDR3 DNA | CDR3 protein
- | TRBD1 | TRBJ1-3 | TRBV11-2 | TGTGCCAGCAGCCTCCGGGACAGGGGGTCAGGAAACACCATATATTTT | CASSLRDRGSGNTIYF
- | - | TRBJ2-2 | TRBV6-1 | TGTGCCAGCAGTTTACGACAGGTGAACACCGGGGAGCTGTTTTTT | CASSLRQVNTGELFF
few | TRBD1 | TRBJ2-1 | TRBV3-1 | TGTGCCAGCAGCCAAGGGGGACAGGGGGGGAATGAGCAGTTCTTC | CASSQGGQGGNEQFF
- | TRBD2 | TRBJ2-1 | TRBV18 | TGTGCCAGCTCACCACCATCACAGGCGGGAGTAGGTGAGCAGTTCTTC | CASSPPSQAGVGEQFF
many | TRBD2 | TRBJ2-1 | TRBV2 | TGTGCCAGCAGGAGGACTAGCGGGAGTAATGAGCAGTTCTTC | CASRRTSGSNEQFF
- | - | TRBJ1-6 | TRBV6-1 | TGTGCCAGCATCTCGGATACGGATTCACCCCTCCACTTT | CASISDTDSPLHF
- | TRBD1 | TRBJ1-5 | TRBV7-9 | TGTGCCAGCAGCTGGGGACAGGGGGCAGAGTATAGCAATCAGCCCCAGCATTTT | CASSWGQGAEYSNQPQHF
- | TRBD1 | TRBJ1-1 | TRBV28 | TGTGCCAGCAGCACGGGACAGGGGGCTCCTGAAGCTTTCTTT | CASSTGQGAPEAFF
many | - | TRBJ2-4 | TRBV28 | TGTGCCAGCAGTCACCGGGTGACGGGGGCCAAAAACATTCAGTACTTC | CASSHRVTGAKNIQYF
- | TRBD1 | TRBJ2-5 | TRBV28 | TGTGCCATCGTTTCCGGGACAGAAGAGACCCAGTACTTC | CAIVSGTEETQYF
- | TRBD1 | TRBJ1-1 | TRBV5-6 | TGTGCCAGCACCTGGACAGGGGAGAACACTGAAGCTTTCTTT | CASTWTGENTEAFF
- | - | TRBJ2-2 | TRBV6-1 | TGTGCCAGCACCAGGAATCCGAACACCGGGGAGCTGTTTTTT | CASTRNPNTGELFF
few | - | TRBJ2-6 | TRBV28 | TGTGCCAGCAGTTTACAGATCTCTGGGGCCAACGTCCTGGCTTTC | CASSLQISGANVLAF
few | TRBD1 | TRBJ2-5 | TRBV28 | TGTGCCAGCAGTTCCACGGGACAGGGGGCGGCCGAGACCCAGTACTTC | CASSSTGQGAAETQYF
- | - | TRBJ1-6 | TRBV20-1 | TGCAGTGCTAGAGATACTCTTAGGTCACCCCTCCACTTT | CSARDTLRSPLHF
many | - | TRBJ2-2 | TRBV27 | TGTGCCAGTTGGGGGGGCGGTGTCACCGGGGAGCTGTTTTTT | CASWGGGVTGELFF
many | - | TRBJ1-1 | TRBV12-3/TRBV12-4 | TGTGCCAGCAGTGCGGGACACGGGAACACTGAAGCTTTCTTT | CASSAGHGNTEAFF
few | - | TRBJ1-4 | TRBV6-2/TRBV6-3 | TGTGCCAGCAGTTACTCAGACGGAATTAATGAAAAACTGTTTTTT | CASSYSDGINEKLFF
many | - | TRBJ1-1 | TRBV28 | TGTGCCAGCAGTGAACTCCTATCGGGGTACACTGAAGCTTTCTTT | CASSELLSGYTEAFF
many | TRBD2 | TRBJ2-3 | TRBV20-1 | TGCAGTGCTAGAGATGTGCCTAGCGGGAGAGGAGATACGCAGTATTTT | CSARDVPSGRGDTQYF
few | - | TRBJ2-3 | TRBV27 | TGTGCCAGCACCCGGACCTCCCGGGATACGCAGTATTTT | CASTRTSRDTQYF
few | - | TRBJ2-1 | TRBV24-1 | TGTGCCACCAGTGCCGGGAATTACAATGAGCAGTTCTTC | CATSAGNYNEQFF
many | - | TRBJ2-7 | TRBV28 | TGTGCCAGCAGTCCTCCCAGGGATACACTCTACGAGCAGTACTTC | CASSPPRDTLYEQYF
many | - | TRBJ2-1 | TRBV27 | TGTGCCAGCAGTTTAAACCTTGGGAATGAGCAGTTCTTC | CASSLNLGNEQFF
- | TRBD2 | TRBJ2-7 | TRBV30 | TGTGCCTGGACCGTAGGACTAGCGGTCCACTACGAGCAGTGCTTC | CAWTVGLAVHYEQCF
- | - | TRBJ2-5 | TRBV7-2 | TGTGCCAGCAGCTCCTCCCAGGCGGGGCTCAGGGAGACCCAGTACTTC | CASSSSQAGLRETQYF
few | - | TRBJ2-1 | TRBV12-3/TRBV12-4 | TGTGCCAGCAGTGACCCGGCGGGGAAGGGGGAGTTCTTC | CASSDPAGKGEFF
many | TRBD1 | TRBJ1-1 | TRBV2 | TGTGCCAGCAGCCCGCGCGGACAGGCACTAAACACTGAAGCTTTCTTT | CASSPRGQALNTEAFF
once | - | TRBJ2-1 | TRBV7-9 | TGTGCCAGCAGCTTAGATTTCCGGGATGAGCAGTTCTTC | CASSLDFRDEQFF
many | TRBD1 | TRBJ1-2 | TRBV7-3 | TGTGCCAGCAGCCTAGGGGGCCCGGGCGGCTACACCTTC | CASSLGGPGGYTF
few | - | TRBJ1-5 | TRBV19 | TGTGCCAGTAGCGCCACTCTTCTTCAGCCCCAGCATTTT | CASSATLLQPQHF
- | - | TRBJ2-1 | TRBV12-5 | TGTGCTAGTGGTTTGGTAGCAACGGCGGGCCGTCGCCAGTTCTTC | CASGLVATAGRRQFF